The 11 T cell receptor beta chains given below trace back to one sample, sequenced in a study of OX40 agonist ivuxolimab in advanced cancers. Libraries were prepared by immunoSEQ multiplex PCR; TCRdb keeps only in-frame clonotypes and omits some of them. Of about 18,000 clones in the sample, about 88% were seen once. The specimen was CD4+ or CD8+ T cells sorted from blood, collected in a trial of the OX40 agonist ivuxolimab. The receptors stem from an adult with an advanced solid tumor such as melanoma, head and neck, liver or kidney cancer.

J is TRBJ2-1 and V is TRBV10-3, with 7 bases identical to TRBD1. CDR3 length: 15 amino acids. Germline trimming cut 4 bases from V and 5 bases from J; bases unmatched to any gene: 8. Germline loops: CDR1 ENHRY, CDR2 SYGVKD. The CDR3 region is CAISVQGVSDNEQFF. The CDR3 region has the DNA TGTGCCATCAGTGTGCAGGGGGTTTCTGACAATGAGCAGTTCTTC.

This rearrangement joins TRBV9 to TRBJ2-3; 9 bases align to TRBD1. This CDR3 is 15 amino acids long. Trimming took 4 bases from V and 5 from J; bases not matched to a gene: 8. CDR1 is SGDLS and CDR2 is YYNGEE in the germline V gene. The CDR3 DNA follows: TGTGCCAGCAGCCCTTGGGGACAGGGAGGAGATACGCAGTATTTT. The encoded protein is CASSPWGQGGDTQYF.

The rearrangement joins TRBV2 to TRBJ2-6; D is uncertain. Trimming removed 6 bases from V and 1 base from J, with 13 bases in between. The CDR3 loop spans 16 amino acids. CDR1 is SNHLY and CDR2 is FYNNEI in the germline V gene. This chain's CDR3 is CASSRLLFSGANVLTF. CDR3 nucleotide sequence: TGTGCCAGCAGCCGATTACTTTTTTCTGGGGCCAACGTCCTGACTTTC.

The rearrangement uses TRBV5-6 and TRBJ1-2, with TRBD1 matching over 8 bases. CDR3 size: 15 residues. CDR1 is SGHDT and CDR2 is YYEEEE in the germline V gene. V was pared by 1 base and J by 2 bases, with 4 bases of the junction left unmatched. The CDR3 coding sequence is TGTGCCAGCAGCTTGTGGGGACAGGAGAACTATGGCTACACCTTC. Encoded protein: CASSLWGQENYGYTF.

This chain links TRBV27 with TRBJ2-5, with 13 bases lining up with TRBD2. CDR3 size: 17 residues. J was trimmed by 5 bases and V by 4 bases; bases with no gene match: 10. Germline values: CDR1 MNHEY, CDR2 SMNVEV (reference sequence). The CDR3 loop reads CASSSYLGLAGRETQYF. As DNA, the CDR3 is TGTGCCAGCAGTTCTTACCTGGGACTAGCGGGACGGGAGACCCAGTACTTC.

The chain uses TRBV18 and TRBJ2-7; tentatively, D is TRBD1 or TRBD2 (6 bases each). Germline CDR1 reads KGHSH; CDR2 reads LQKENI. There are 14 residues in the CDR3. Trimming removed 0 bases at V and 5 bases at J, with 11 bases between. CDR3 nucleotides: TGTGCCAGCTCACCACCCTCCGGGGGCAACGAGCAGTACTTC. Its protein is CASSPPSGGNEQYF.

The CDR3 DNA reads TGTGCCAGCAGCTCCGGGACAGGGGGCTACGAGCAGTACTTC. Translating it yields CASSSGTGGYEQYF. The genes are TRBV5-5 and TRBJ2-7, with 11 bases that match TRBD1. Trimming removed 3 bases from V and 3 bases from J; junction bases left unmatched: 2. In germline, CDR1 is SGHKS, CDR2 YYEKEE (reference sequence). The CDR3 has 14 residues.

The J gene is TRBJ2-1, the V gene TRBV7-9; 9 bases map to TRBD2. CDR1 is SEHNR, CDR2 FQNEAQ, per germline (reference sequence). Unmatched junction bases numbered 8, after V lost 5 bases and J lost 9 bases. The CDR3 contains 14 residues. CDR3 sequence reads: CASSPGLASGEQFF. DNA of the CDR3: TGTGCCAGCAGCCCCGGACTAGCGAGTGGTGAGCAGTTCTTC. Drawing the rest from reference TRBV7-9 and TRBJ2-1, the complete variable domain is DTGVSQNPRHKITKRGQNVTFRCDPISEHNRLYWYRQTLGQGPEFLTYFQNEAQLEKSRLLSDRFSAERPKGSFSTLEIQRTEQGDSAMYLCASSPGLASGEQFFGPGTRLTVL.

The chain employs TRBV9 and TRBJ1-2; D is ambiguous. Germline V gene lookup returns CDR1 SGDLS and CDR2 YYNGEE. Trimming removed 6 bases from V and 7 bases from J, with 13 bases in between. This CDR3 is built from 12 residues. Here the CDR3 DNA reads TGTGCCAGCATGCCGTCGTTGTGTGGCTACACCTTC. This codes for CASMPSLCGYTF.

J is TRBJ1-2 and V is TRBV19, with D maybe TRBD1 (5 bases). The ends were cut back, 3 bases at V and 8 bases at J, with 16 bases in the middle. Germline lookup yields CDR1 LNHDA and CDR2 SQIVND (reference sequence). CDR3 length: 14 amino acids. The CDR3 region has the DNA TGTGCCAGTAGTATGGCAGGGCCAAGTTGGGGCTACACCTTC. It encodes CASSMAGPSWGYTF.

The J gene is TRBJ2-3, the V gene TRBV7-2, with 7 bases that match TRBD2. V lost 5 bases, J lost 2 bases, and 4 bases stayed unmatched. Germline CDR1 is SGHTA and CDR2 is FQGNSA. The CDR3 totals 14 residues. As DNA, the CDR3 is TGTGCCAGCAGCGCGGGACTATCCACAGATACGCAGTATTTT. This gives the protein CASSAGLSTDTQYF. Looking up the rest from reference TRBV7-2 and TRBJ2-3 gives the full variable domain: GAGVSQSPSNKVTEKGKDVELRCDPISGHTALYWYRQSLGQGLEFLIYFQGNSAPDKSGLPSDRFSAERTGGSVSTLTIQRTQQEDSAVYLCASSAGLSTDTQYFGPGTRLTVL.